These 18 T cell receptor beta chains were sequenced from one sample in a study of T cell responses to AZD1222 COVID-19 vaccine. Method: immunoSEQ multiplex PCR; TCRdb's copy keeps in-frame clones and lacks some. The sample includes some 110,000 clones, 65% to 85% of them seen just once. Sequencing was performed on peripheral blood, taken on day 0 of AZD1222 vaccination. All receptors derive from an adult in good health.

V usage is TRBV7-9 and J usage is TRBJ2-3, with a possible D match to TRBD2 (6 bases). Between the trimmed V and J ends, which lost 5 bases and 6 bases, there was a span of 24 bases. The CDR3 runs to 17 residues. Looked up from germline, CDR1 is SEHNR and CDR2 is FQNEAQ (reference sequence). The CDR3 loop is CASSIPLMAMEGDTQYF. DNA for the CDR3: TGTGCCAGCAGCATACCGTTAATGGCGATGGAGGGGGATACGCAGTATTTT.

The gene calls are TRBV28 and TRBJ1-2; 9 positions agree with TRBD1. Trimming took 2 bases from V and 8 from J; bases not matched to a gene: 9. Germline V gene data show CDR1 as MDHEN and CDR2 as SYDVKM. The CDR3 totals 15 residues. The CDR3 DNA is TGTGCCAGCAGTTTAGGGGACAGGGCTATATTAGGCTACACCTTC. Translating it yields CASSLGDRAILGYTF.

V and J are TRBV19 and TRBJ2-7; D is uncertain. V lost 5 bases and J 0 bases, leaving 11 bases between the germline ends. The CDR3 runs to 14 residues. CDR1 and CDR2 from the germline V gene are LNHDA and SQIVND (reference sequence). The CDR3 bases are TGTGCCAGTAGTGCCCGGGCGGACTCCTACGAGCAGTACTTC. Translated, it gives CASSARADSYEQYF.

Written as DNA, the CDR3 is TGCGCCAGCAGCCCTCAGGGACAGGCAACCATCTCTGGAAACACCATATATTTT. It specifies CASSPQGQATISGNTIYF. This chain connects TRBV5-1 to TRBJ1-3; 8 nucleotides match TRBD1. V dropped 4 bases and J dropped 0; count of bases not matched to a gene: 12. The germline gives CDR1 SGHRS, CDR2 YFSETQ. The CDR3 totals 18 residues.

DNA of the CDR3: TGTGCCAGCACCACAGATAGTACCAACACTGAAGCTTTCTTT. Its protein is CASTTDSTNTEAFF. The chain uses TRBV6-5 and TRBJ1-1; no firm D call. Trimming removed 7 bases at V and 2 bases at J, with 14 bases between. The CDR3 consists of 14 residues. Per the germline V gene, CDR1 is MNHEY and CDR2 is SVGAGI.

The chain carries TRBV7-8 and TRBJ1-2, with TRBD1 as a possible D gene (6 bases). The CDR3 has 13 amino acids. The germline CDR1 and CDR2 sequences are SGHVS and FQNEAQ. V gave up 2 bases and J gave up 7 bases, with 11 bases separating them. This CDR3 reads CASSLSGEGGYTF. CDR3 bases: TGTGCCAGCAGCTTATCAGGGGAAGGTGGCTACACCTTC. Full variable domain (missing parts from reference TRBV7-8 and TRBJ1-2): GAGVSQSPRYKVAKRGQDVALRCDPISGHVSLFWYQQALGQGPEFLTYFQNEAQLDKSGLPSDRFFAERPEGSVSTLKIQRTQQEDSAVYLCASSLSGEGGYTFGSGTRLTVV.

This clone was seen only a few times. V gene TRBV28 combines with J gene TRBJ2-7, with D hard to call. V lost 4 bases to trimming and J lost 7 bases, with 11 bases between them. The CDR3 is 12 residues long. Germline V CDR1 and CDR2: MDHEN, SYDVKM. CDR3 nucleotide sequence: TGTGCCAGCAGTTGGCGTTCGTGGGAGCAGTACTTC. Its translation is CASSWRSWEQYF.

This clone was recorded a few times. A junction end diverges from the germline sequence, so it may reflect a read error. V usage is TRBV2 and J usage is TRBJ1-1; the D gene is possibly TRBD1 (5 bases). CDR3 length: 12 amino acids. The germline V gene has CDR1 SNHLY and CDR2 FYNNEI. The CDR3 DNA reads TGTGCCAGCAGGGAAGGGGTCACTGAAGCTTTCTTT. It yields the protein CASREGVTEAFF.

The CDR3 reads CASSSRTDTQYF. For the CDR3, the DNA is TGTGCCAGCAGCTCCCGCACAGATACGCAGTATTTT. V and J are TRBV9 and TRBJ2-3; D is ambiguous. The CDR3 is 12 residues long. V was cut by 4 bases and J by 1 base, with 4 bases left in between. Germline assignment: CDR1 SGDLS and CDR2 YYNGEE.

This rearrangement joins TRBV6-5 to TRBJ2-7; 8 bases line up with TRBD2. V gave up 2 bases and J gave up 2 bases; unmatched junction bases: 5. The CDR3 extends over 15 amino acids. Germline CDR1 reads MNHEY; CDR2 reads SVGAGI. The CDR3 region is CASSYAGGDPYEQYF. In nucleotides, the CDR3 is TGTGCCAGCAGTTACGCCGGGGGGGACCCCTACGAGCAGTACTTC.

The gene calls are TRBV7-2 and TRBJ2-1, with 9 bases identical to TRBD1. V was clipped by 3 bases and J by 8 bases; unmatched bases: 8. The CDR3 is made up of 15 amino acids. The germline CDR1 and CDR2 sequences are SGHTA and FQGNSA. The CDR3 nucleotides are TGTGCCAGCAGCTTTTTCGGGACAGGGTCGGATGAGCAGTTCTTC. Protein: CASSFFGTGSDEQFF.

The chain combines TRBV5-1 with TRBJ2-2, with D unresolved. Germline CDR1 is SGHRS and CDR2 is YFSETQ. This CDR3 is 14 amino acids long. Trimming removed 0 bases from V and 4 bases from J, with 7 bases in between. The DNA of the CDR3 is TGCGCCAGCAGCTTGGAGTCCCCCACCGGGGAGCTGTTTTTT. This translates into CASSLESPTGELFF.

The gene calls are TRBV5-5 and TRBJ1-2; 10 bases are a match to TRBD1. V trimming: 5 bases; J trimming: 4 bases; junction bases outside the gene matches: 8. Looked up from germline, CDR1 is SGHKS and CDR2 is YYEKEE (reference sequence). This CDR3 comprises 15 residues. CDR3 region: CASSLAGQGFYGYTF. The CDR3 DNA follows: TGTGCCAGCAGTCTCGCGGGACAGGGGTTCTATGGCTACACCTTC.

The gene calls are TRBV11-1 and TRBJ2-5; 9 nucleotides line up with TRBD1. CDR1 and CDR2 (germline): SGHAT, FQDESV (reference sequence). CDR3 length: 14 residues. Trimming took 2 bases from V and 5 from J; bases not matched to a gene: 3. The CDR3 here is CASSLNRGRETQYF. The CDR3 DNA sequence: TGTGCCAGCAGCTTAAACAGGGGGCGCGAGACCCAGTACTTC.

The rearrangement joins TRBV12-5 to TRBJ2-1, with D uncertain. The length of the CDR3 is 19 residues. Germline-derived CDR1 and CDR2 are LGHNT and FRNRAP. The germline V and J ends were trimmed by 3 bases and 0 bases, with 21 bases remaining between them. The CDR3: CASGLSVDPSISSYNEQFF. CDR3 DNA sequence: TGTGCTAGTGGTTTAAGTGTGGACCCAAGTATAAGCTCCTACAATGAGCAGTTCTTC.

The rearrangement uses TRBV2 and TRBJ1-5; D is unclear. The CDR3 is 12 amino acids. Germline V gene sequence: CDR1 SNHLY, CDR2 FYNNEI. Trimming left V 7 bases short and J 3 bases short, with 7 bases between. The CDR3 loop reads CASNGYNQPQHF. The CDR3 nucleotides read TGTGCCAGCAATGGGTACAATCAGCCCCAGCATTTT.

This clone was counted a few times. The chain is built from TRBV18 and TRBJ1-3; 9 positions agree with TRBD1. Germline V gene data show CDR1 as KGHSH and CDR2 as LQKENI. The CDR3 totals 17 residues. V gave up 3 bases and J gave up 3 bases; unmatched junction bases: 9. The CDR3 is CASSPSTGQGLGNTIYF. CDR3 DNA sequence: TGTGCCAGCTCACCTTCCACGGGACAGGGACTTGGAAACACCATATATTTT.

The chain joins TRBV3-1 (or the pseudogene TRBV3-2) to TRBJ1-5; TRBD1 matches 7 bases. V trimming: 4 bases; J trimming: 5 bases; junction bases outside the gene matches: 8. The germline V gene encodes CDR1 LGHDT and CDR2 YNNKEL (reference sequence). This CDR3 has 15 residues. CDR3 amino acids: CASSLKQGWDQPQHF. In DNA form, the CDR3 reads TGTGCCAGCAGCCTTAAACAGGGGTGGGATCAGCCCCAGCATTTT.